The source of this T cell receptor beta chain is a study of T cell responses to AZD1222 COVID-19 vaccine. General study points: It should be noted that donors were predominantly white British and more often female, and clonal diversity was possibly underestimated. The CD4 TCRs associated with vaccination extended across spike and predominated at 160-218 and 743-854.

Libraries were prepared by immunoSEQ multiplex PCR; TCRdb keeps only in-frame clonotypes and omits some of them. The table lists about 180,000 clones, roughly 88% of them singletons. On this clone itself: The antigen remains unidentified.

The material was peripheral blood, obtained on day 0 of AZD1222 vaccination. The origin of this receptor is an adult in good health.

CDR3: CASSQGARMNTEAFF. The CDR3 region has the DNA TGTGCCAGCAGCCAAGGGGCCAGAATGAACACTGAAGCTTTCTTT. V and J are TRBV4-2 and TRBJ1-1; D gene unclear. This CDR3 spans 15 amino acids. Germline values: CDR1 LGHNA, CDR2 YNFKEQ. The V and J ends lost 1 base and 0 bases respectively, with 9 bases between them.